One and the same sample provided the 20 T cell receptor beta chains below, sequenced in a study of identical twins. Each CDR3 protein is one row after TCRdb ran MiXCR on the 5' RACE reads. Of 1.5 million to 2 million distinct CDR3 sequences listed, about 31% are singletons. Sequences were obtained from cord blood. These receptor sequences come from a newborn girl in good health.

This clonotype has more than one count but fewer than ten. The chain has TRBV6-6 and TRBJ2-3; 8 bases align to TRBD1. The V gene's germline CDR1 is MNHNY and CDR2 SVGAGI (reference sequence). The V and J ends lost 4 bases and 1 base, in that order; junction bases with no gene match: 7. CDR3 size: 16 residues. CDR3 region: CASSFGPGQGTDTQYF. CDR3 in DNA: TGTGCCAGCAGTTTCGGACCGGGACAGGGCACAGATACGCAGTATTTT.

The rearrangement links TRBV4-2 to TRBJ2-3; 16 nucleotides line up with TRBD2. CDR1 is LGHNA, CDR2 YNFKEQ, per germline. J gave up 6 bases and V 0 bases, and 9 bases lay outside the gene matches. The CDR3 has 19 amino acids. The CDR3 is CASSQDGTSGGALSDTQYF. For the CDR3, the DNA is TGTGCCAGCAGCCAAGATGGGACTAGCGGGGGGGCTCTTTCCGATACGCAGTATTTT.

The chain is built from TRBV4-1 and TRBJ2-6; a weak D match, TRBD2 (5 bases). Germline loops: CDR1 MGHRA, CDR2 YSYEKL. The V end lost 2 bases, the J end lost 5 bases, and 16 bases lay between the germline ends. The CDR3 loop spans 17 amino acids. DNA of the CDR3: TGCGCCAGCAGCCAACCTCTCAGGACTTCTAGGGCCAACGTCCTGACTTTC. Amino acids: CASSQPLRTSRANVLTF.

There are many counts of this clonotype. The genes are TRBV29-1 and TRBJ1-5; D uncertain. Per the germline V gene, CDR1 is SQVTM and CDR2 is ANQGSEA. This CDR3 comprises 17 residues. The V end lost 6 bases, the J end lost 0 bases, and 21 bases lay between the germline ends. The CDR3 bases are TGCAGCGTCGTGGCAGGCGGAACCTACGATAGCAATCAGCCCCAGCATTTT. The encoded protein is CSVVAGGTYDSNQPQHF. Based on the CDR3 plus reference TRBV29-1 and TRBJ1-5, the full variable domain is SAVISQKPSRDICQRGTSLTIQCQVDSQVTMMFWYRQQPGQSLTLIATANQGSEATYESGFVIDKFPISRPNLTFSTLTVSNMSPEDSSIYLCSVVAGGTYDSNQPQHFGDGTRLSIL.

This chain joins TRBV28 and TRBJ2-3; weak D call: TRBD1 (6 bases). The CDR3 covers 16 residues. CDR1 is MDHEN, CDR2 SYDVKM, per germline. V lost 3 bases to trimming and J lost 4 bases, with 17 bases between them. The CDR3 DNA is TGTGCCAGCAGTTTGGGTGACAGGCGAGTCGCAGATACGCAGTATTTT. This gives the protein CASSLGDRRVADTQYF.

The chain links TRBV5-1 to TRBJ2-5, with D perhaps TRBD2 (5 bases). Germline V gene lookup returns CDR1 SGHRS and CDR2 YFSETQ. The length of the CDR3 is 15 residues. V dropped 0 bases and J dropped 2 bases, with 11 bases sitting between them. The CDR3 is CASSLGLRAQETQYF. Written as DNA, the CDR3 is TGCGCCAGCAGCTTGGGACTACGAGCGCAAGAGACCCAGTACTTC.

Points on this clonotype: The junction departs from germline at one end; a sequencing error may be responsible. The V call is TRBV20-1, the J call TRBJ1-2, with D unclear. Germline-derived CDR1 and CDR2 are DFQATT and SNEGSKA (reference sequence). The CDR3 runs to 10 residues. The CDR3 here is CSAPLYDYTF. The CDR3 nucleotides read TGCAGTGCCCCCCTTTATGACTACACCTTC.

This clonotype appeared a few times. The chain couples TRBV2 to TRBJ2-1; 13 bases are shared with TRBD2. Trimming cost V 6 bases and J 12 bases; bases outside gene matches: 8. CDR3 length: 14 amino acids. CDR1 and CDR2 from the germline V gene are SNHLY and FYNNEI. The CDR3 protein is CASSRLTSGGAQFF. The CDR3 coding sequence is TGTGCCAGCAGCCGCTTAACTAGCGGGGGGGCGCAGTTCTTC.

Turning to this clonotype: This may be a read error: a much more frequent sequence differs by one nucleotide. This rearrangement joins TRBV14 to TRBJ1-2, with D perhaps TRBD1 (6 bases). Germline loops: CDR1 SGHDN, CDR2 FVKESK. The CDR3 contains 13 residues. CDR3 nucleotides: TGTGCCTGCAGCCAGGGGAGATTCTATGGCTACACCTTC. Protein product: CACSQGRFYGYTF.

About this clonotype itself: Being one base from a much bigger clone, this may be a read error. The V call is TRBV28, the J call TRBJ2-1; TRBD2 aligns across 7 bases. With V trimmed by 4 bases and J by 3 bases, 18 bases remained unmatched. The CDR3 totals 19 residues. The germline V gene has CDR1 MDHEN and CDR2 SYDVKM. CDR3 DNA: TGTGCCAGCAGTTCCTCTATCGATCTTCCAGCGGGGATCTACAATGAGCAGTTCTTC. Translating gives CASSSSIDLPAGIYNEQFF.

The chain links TRBV5-1 to TRBJ1-6, with D hard to call. Germline lookup yields CDR1 SGHRS and CDR2 YFSETQ. Trimming stripped 1 base from V and 5 bases from J, with 7 bases between. The CDR3 contains 14 residues. The CDR3 DNA is TGCGCCAGCAGCTTGCAGTCCGATAATTCACCCCTCCACTTT. It encodes CASSLQSDNSPLHF.

The chain is built from TRBV15 and TRBJ2-3; 9 nucleotides match TRBD2. The CDR3 consists of 16 residues. From germline, CDR1 is LNHNV and CDR2 YYDKDF (reference sequence). Trimming at V came to 2 bases and at J to 1 base, leaving 4 bases not matched to a gene. As DNA, the CDR3 is TGTGCCACCAGCAGACACTTAGCGGGGGGCACAGATACGCAGTATTTT. It yields the protein CATSRHLAGGTDTQYF.

This clonotype showed up just a few times. This chain links TRBV20-1 with TRBJ1-2; 8 bases are shared with TRBD1. The CDR3 has 13 amino acids. Losses at the gene ends were 4 bases for V and 2 bases for J; bases not matched to a gene: 3. In germline, CDR1 is DFQATT, CDR2 SNEGSKA (reference sequence). DNA of the CDR3: TGCAGTGCTAAAGGGACAGGCAACTATGGCTACACCTTC. This codes for CSAKGTGNYGYTF.

Only a few counts were recorded for this clonotype. The chain couples TRBV21-1 to TRBJ2-4; the table names TRBD2, a call not compared with the DNA. TRBV21-1 is reported as a pseudogene. The CDR3 extends over 17 amino acids. The CDR3 nucleotides read TGTGCCAGCAGCCCCCGGACTGAGGGGCCAGCCAAAAACATTCAGTACTTC. It yields the protein CASSPRTEGPAKNIQYF.

This chain connects TRBV7-2 to TRBJ2-5; D is ambiguous. This CDR3 is 14 amino acids long. CDR1 SGHTA and CDR2 FQGNSA come from the germline V gene. Trimming pared 0 bases from V and 11 bases from J, leaving 16 bases between. The CDR3 here is CASSLARLPNEQYF. The CDR3 nucleotides read TGTGCCAGCAGCTTAGCGAGACTTCCCAATGAGCAGTACTTC.

The chain recombines TRBV20-1 with TRBJ1-1, with a possible D match to TRBD1 (6 bases). The CDR3 contains 16 residues. Germline V gene lookup returns CDR1 DFQATT and CDR2 SNEGSKA (reference sequence). V dropped 1 base and J dropped 0 bases, with 15 bases sitting between them. The CDR3 region is CSARGVGGAVNTEAFF. CDR3 DNA: TGCAGTGCTAGAGGGGTGGGGGGCGCGGTGAACACTGAAGCTTTCTTT.

This clonotype was detected many times. The gene calls are TRBV20-1 and TRBJ2-7; 9 bases are shared with TRBD2. Germline CDR1 DFQATT, CDR2 SNEGSKA (reference sequence). The CDR3 has 16 amino acids. J was trimmed by 6 bases and V by 0 bases; bases with no gene match: 12. The CDR3 coding sequence is TGCAGTGCTAGAGATTCGCGGTCCCTAGCGGGACGCGAGCAGTACTTC. Its translation is CSARDSRSLAGREQYF.

In its sample, this clonotype was seen a few times. The rearrangement uses TRBV3-1 and TRBJ2-3; possibly TRBD2 for D (6 bases). Germline CDR1 LGHDT, CDR2 YNNKEL (reference sequence). The CDR3 covers 15 residues. V was clipped by 4 bases and J by 6 bases, with 17 bases between them. CDR3 DNA: TGTGCCAGCAGCCCCAGGGACTTCGAGGGGGATACGCAGTATTTT. This translates into CASSPRDFEGDTQYF.

This clonotype was seen a handful of times. The chain links TRBV19 to TRBJ1-1; TRBD1 matches at 7 bases. Germline loops: CDR1 LNHDA, CDR2 SQIVND (reference sequence). The CDR3 is 15 residues long. The ends lost 9 bases at V and 3 bases at J; junction bases unmatched: 13. The CDR3 reads CASRDPRGADTEAFF. In DNA, the CDR3 is TGTGCCAGCAGAGACCCCAGGGGGGCAGACACTGAAGCTTTCTTT.

A single count supports this clonotype. This sequence joins TRBV5-1 and TRBJ1-6; maybe TRBD1 (6 bases). V lost 1 base, J lost 5 bases, and 16 bases lay in between. The CDR3 extends over 17 amino acids. CDR1 is SGHRS and CDR2 is YFSETQ in the germline V gene. This chain's CDR3 is CASSLRRGGQNNSPLHF. CDR3 nucleotide sequence: TGCGCCAGCAGCTTGAGAAGGGGAGGACAGAATAATTCACCCCTCCACTTT.